This T cell receptor beta chain came from a study of blood T cell repertoires in COVID-19. In the study overall: Samples of COVID-19 (acute and convalescent) were obtained from the United States, Italy and Spain. Sample material is recorded as cDNA or gDNA derived from T cells, B-cell-depleted T cells, or PBMCs.

V lost 4 bases and J lost 1, with 16 bases in between. CDR1 and CDR2 (germline): SQVTM, ANQGSEA. The CDR3 has 15 amino acids. In the authors' methods: Reference gene primer amplification in the assay estimated nucleated cell counts. Method: immunoSEQ multiplex PCR; TCRdb's copy keeps in-frame clones and lacks some. D and trimming come from the DNA, and the V and J calls and clone size come from that table. Here the sample spans about 180,000 clones, approximately 90% being singletons. The V call is TRBV29-1, the J call TRBJ1-2; D might be TRBD1 (5 bases). The sequence came from a woman aged 25 to 39 with active or convalescent COVID-19. The sequenced sample was peripheral blood. The chain's CDR3 is CSVADTRPGNYGYTF. The CDR3 region has the DNA TGCAGCGTTGCGGACACCCGACCGGGTAACTATGGCTACACCTTC. The full variable domain, in which reference TRBV29-1 and TRBJ1-2 provide the parts outside the CDR3, is SAVISQKPSRDICQRGTSLTIQCQVDSQVTMMFWYRQQPGQSLTLIATANQGSEATYESGFVIDKFPISRPNLTFSTLTVSNMSPEDSSIYLCSVADTRPGNYGYTFGSGTRLTVV.